This T cell receptor (beta chain) appears in the sequencing data of a study of shared clonotypes between healthy human individuals. Germline CDR1 reads SGHTS; CDR2 reads YDEGEE. V was cut by 2 bases and J by 1 base, with 12 bases left in between. The CDR3 contains 15 residues. The sorted-subset replicate PCRs were given around 0.2 ug DNA, which is tens of thousands of T cell genomes. Some clones are missing from TCRdb's copy, which holds only in-frame ones; the method was immunoSEQ multiplex PCR. This sample has 600,000 to 800,000 clones, with roughly 72% found just once. Sequencing was done on a sample of memory CD4+ T cells sorted from blood. As to subset: CD45RA-negative fraction. The chain is built from TRBV5-8 and TRBJ1-2; possible D gene TRBD1, 6 bases. The clonotype originates from a woman under 40 in good health. The CDR3 region has the DNA TGTGCCAGCAGCTTTCCGGGACAAAGTAACTATGGCTACACCTTC. Amino acids: CASSFPGQSNYGYTF.